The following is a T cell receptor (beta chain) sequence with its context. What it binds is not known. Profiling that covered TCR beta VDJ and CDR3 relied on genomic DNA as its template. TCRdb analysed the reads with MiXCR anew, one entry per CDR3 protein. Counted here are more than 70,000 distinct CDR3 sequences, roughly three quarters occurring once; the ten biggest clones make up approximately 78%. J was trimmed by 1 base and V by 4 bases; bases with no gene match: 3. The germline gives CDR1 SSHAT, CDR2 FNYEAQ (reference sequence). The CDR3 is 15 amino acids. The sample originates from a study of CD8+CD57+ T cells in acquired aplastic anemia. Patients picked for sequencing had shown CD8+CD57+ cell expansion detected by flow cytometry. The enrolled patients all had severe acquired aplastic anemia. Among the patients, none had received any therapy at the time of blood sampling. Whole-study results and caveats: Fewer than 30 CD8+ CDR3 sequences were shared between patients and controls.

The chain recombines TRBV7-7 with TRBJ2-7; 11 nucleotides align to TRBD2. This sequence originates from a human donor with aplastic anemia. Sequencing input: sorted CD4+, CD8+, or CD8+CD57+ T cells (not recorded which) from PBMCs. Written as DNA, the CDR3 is TGTGCCAGCAGCTCCGCTAGCGGGGGGTCCTACGAGCAGTACTTC. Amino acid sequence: CASSSASGGSYEQYF.